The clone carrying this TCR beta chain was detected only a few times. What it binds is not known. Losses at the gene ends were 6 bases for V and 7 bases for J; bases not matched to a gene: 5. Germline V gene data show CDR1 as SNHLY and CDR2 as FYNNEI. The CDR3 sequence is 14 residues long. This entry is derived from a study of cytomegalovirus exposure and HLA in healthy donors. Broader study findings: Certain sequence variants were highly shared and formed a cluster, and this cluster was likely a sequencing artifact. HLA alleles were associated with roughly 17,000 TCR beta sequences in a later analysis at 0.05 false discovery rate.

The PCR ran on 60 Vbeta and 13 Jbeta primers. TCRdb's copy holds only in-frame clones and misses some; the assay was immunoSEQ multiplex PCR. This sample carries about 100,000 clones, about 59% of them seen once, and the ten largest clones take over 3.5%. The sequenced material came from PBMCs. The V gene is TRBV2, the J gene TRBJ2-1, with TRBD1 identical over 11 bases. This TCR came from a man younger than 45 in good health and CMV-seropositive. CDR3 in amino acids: CASRGTGGGNEQFF. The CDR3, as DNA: TGTGCCAGCAGGGGGACAGGGGGGGGGAATGAGCAGTTCTTC.